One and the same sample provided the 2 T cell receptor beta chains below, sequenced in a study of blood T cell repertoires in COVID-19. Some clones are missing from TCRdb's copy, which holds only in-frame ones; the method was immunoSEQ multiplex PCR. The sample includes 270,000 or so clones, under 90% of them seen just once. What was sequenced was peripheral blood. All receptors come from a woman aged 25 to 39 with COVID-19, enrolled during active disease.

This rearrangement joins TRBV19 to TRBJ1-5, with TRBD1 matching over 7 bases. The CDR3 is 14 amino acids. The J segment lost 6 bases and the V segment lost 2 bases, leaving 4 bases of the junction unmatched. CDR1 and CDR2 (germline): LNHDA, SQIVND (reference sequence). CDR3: CASSITTGPQPQHF. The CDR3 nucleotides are TGTGCCAGTAGTATAACGACAGGGCCTCAGCCCCAGCATTTT.

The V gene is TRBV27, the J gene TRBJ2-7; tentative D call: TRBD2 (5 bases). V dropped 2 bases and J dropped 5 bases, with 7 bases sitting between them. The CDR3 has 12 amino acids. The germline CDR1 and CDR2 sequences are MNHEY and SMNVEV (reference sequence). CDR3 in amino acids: CASSLRGHEQYF. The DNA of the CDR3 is TGTGCCAGCAGTTTACGAGGGCACGAGCAGTACTTC.